Below, 21 T cell receptor beta chains from the same sample are listed, as sequenced in a study of control samples from healthy donors and cancer patients. Only in-frame clones appear in the TCRdb table, and some are missing; sequencing was by immunoSEQ multiplex PCR. The sample has about 94,000 clones; less than 95% are singletons. The sample taken for sequencing was blood. Every receptor here comes from a woman aged 18-29 years in good health.

The chain couples TRBV6-5 to TRBJ1-6; D gene ambiguous. Trimming took 6 bases from V and 12 from J, leaving 9 bases between them. Germline CDR1 MNHEY, CDR2 SVGAGI. This CDR3 region has 11 residues. CDR3 sequence (DNA): TGTGCCAGCAGAGGGCCCGGACCCCTCCACTTT. This gives the protein CASRGPGPLHF.

This chain uses TRBV7-3 with TRBJ2-3; 10 nucleotides match TRBD2. In germline, CDR1 is SGHTA, CDR2 FQGTGA. The trim removed 6 bases at V and 4 bases at J, leaving 7 bases unmatched. The CDR3 totals 15 residues. CDR3 region: CASSLGGLASDTQYF. CDR3 sequence (DNA): TGTGCCAGCAGTTTGGGGGGACTAGCGTCAGATACGCAGTATTTT.

The V gene is TRBV12-5, the J gene TRBJ1-1, with a possible D match to TRBD1 (5 bases). V lost 6 bases and J 9 bases, leaving 11 bases between the germline ends. CDR1 and CDR2 from the germline V gene are LGHNT and FRNRAP. CDR3 length: 11 residues. The CDR3 region is CASGAGPKAFF. CDR3 coding DNA: TGTGCTAGTGGCGCGGGGCCGAAAGCTTTCTTT.

V is TRBV29-1 and J is TRBJ2-7, with TRBD1 identical over 9 bases. With V trimmed by 5 bases and J by 5 bases, 10 bases remained unmatched. Per germline, CDR1 SQVTM and CDR2 ANQGSEA. The CDR3 is made up of 14 amino acids. The CDR3 DNA follows: TGCAGCGTTTTCCGCGGGACAGGGATCAACGAGCAGTACTTC. It translates to CSVFRGTGINEQYF.

The rearrangement joins TRBV2 to TRBJ2-2, with D uncertain. Per germline, CDR1 SNHLY and CDR2 FYNNEI. CDR3 length: 13 amino acids. V was trimmed by 5 bases and J by 5 bases, leaving 9 bases between them. The CDR3 DNA follows: TGTGCCAGCAGTTTTACAGAAACCGGGGAGCTGTTTTTT. It codes for CASSFTETGELFF.

The CDR3: CASSPHGAGGPKTQYF. Here the CDR3 DNA reads TGTGCCAGCAGCCCCCACGGAGCGGGGGGCCCCAAGACCCAGTACTTC. The chain recombines TRBV3-1 (or the pseudogene TRBV3-2) with TRBJ2-5; TRBD2 agrees at 9 bases. V was clipped by 4 bases and J by 6 bases; unmatched bases: 12. There are 16 residues in the CDR3. Germline V gene sequence: CDR1 LGHDT, CDR2 YNNKEL (reference sequence).

The chain links TRBV6-1 to TRBJ2-5; no definite D call. The V end was cut by 3 bases, the J end by 4 bases, with 21 bases between. Germline V gives CDR1 MNHNS, CDR2 SASEGT. CDR3 size: 17 residues. CDR3 amino acids: CASSDRFDGPASETQYF. The CDR3 DNA is TGTGCCAGCAGTGACAGGTTTGACGGCCCGGCTTCAGAGACCCAGTACTTC.

This clone was counted once. The chain joins TRBV6-4 to TRBJ2-5, with 9 bases that match TRBD2. V was pared by 4 bases and J by 2 bases, with 17 bases of the junction left unmatched. The CDR3 extends over 19 amino acids. Germline V gives CDR1 MRHNA, CDR2 SNTAGT. In DNA, the CDR3 is TGTGCCAGCAGTGTAGGAGGTGGAGAGGAGCGGGGGGTACAAGAGACCCAGTACTTC. It is translated as CASSVGGGEERGVQETQYF.

The chain has TRBV7-3 and TRBJ2-7; D is possibly TRBD1 (6 bases). The CDR3 totals 14 residues. Germline V gene data show CDR1 as SGHTA and CDR2 as FQGTGA. V lost 6 bases to trimming and J lost 6 bases, with 18 bases between them. For the CDR3, the DNA is TGTGCCAGCAGTCTGGCAGGGGCCGCGTCCGAGCAGTACTTC. Protein: CASSLAGAASEQYF.

The rearrangement links TRBV10-3 to TRBJ2-7, with D possibly matching TRBD1 (5 bases). The CDR3 is made up of 12 amino acids. CDR1 is ENHRY and CDR2 is SYGVKD in the germline V gene. V lost 3 bases to trimming and J lost 4 bases, with 7 bases between them. The chain's CDR3 is CAISDRDYEQYF. As DNA, the CDR3 is TGTGCCATCAGTGACAGGGATTACGAGCAGTACTTC.

The chain has TRBV3-1 (or the pseudogene TRBV3-2) and TRBJ1-1; TRBD1 agrees at 8 bases. The CDR3 sequence is 14 residues long. V trimming: 7 bases; J trimming: 5 bases; junction bases outside the gene matches: 9. Per germline, CDR1 LGHDT and CDR2 YNNKEL (reference sequence). The CDR3 loop is CASTRQGRETEAFF. The CDR3 coding sequence is TGTGCCAGCACCCGACAGGGGAGGGAAACTGAAGCTTTCTTT.

This clone was counted once. The chain uses TRBV3-1 (or the pseudogene TRBV3-2) and TRBJ1-1; possible D gene TRBD1, 5 bases. Germline-derived CDR1 and CDR2 are LGHDT and YNNKEL (reference sequence). This CDR3 spans 17 amino acids. Trimming cost V 0 bases and J 4 bases, with 18 bases left between them. The CDR3 DNA sequence: TGTGCCAGCAGCCAAGACTCCCTCGTCCAGGGAGGCACTGAAGCTTTCTTT. The encoded protein is CASSQDSLVQGGTEAFF.

The gene calls are TRBV29-1 and TRBJ2-2, with D uncertain. V was shortened by 8 bases and J by 7 bases, with 11 bases between the two germline ends. The germline V gene has CDR1 SQVTM and CDR2 ANQGSEA. The CDR3 runs to 11 residues. In DNA, the CDR3 is TGCAGCTTCAAACGTTTCGGGGAGCTGTTTTTT. Its translation: CSFKRFGELFF.

The chain uses TRBV7-2 and TRBJ2-1; 14 positions agree with TRBD2. The CDR3 spans 15 residues. CDR1 is SGHTA and CDR2 is FQGNSA in the germline V gene. V lost 4 bases, J lost 7 bases, and 3 bases stayed unmatched. The CDR3 DNA sequence: TGTGCCAGCAGCTCGGGACTAGCGGGGGTGAATGAGCAGTTCTTC. This sequence encodes CASSSGLAGVNEQFF.

This clone was counted once. The V call is TRBV6-5, the J call TRBJ1-2; possibly TRBD1 for D (6 bases). Germline V gene sequence: CDR1 MNHEY, CDR2 SVGAGI. CDR3 length: 13 residues. V was shortened by 6 bases and J by 0 bases, with 8 bases between the two germline ends. CDR3: CASRDRTNYGYTF. The CDR3 bases are TGTGCCAGCAGGGACAGAACTAACTATGGCTACACCTTC.

The gene calls are TRBV6-6 and TRBJ2-1, with 9 bases that match TRBD1. Germline assignment: CDR1 MNHNY and CDR2 SVGAGI (reference sequence). This CDR3 is built from 14 residues. V lost 5 bases to trimming and J lost 5 bases; unmatched junction nucleotides: 4. CDR3 in DNA: TGTGCCAGCAGTCGGGGACAGGGCCACAATGAGCAGTTCTTC. Its translation: CASSRGQGHNEQFF.

CDR3 residues: CASSVGDDYGYTF. CDR3 bases: TGTGCCAGCAGCGTAGGGGACGACTATGGCTACACCTTC. V and J are TRBV9 and TRBJ1-2; D possibly corresponds to TRBD1 (5 bases). Trimming pared 0 bases from V and 3 bases from J, leaving 6 bases between. Germline loops: CDR1 SGDLS, CDR2 YYNGEE. The CDR3 is 13 residues long. Full variable domain (rest looked up from reference TRBV9 and TRBJ1-2): DSGVTQTPKHLITATGQRVTLRCSPRSGDLSVYWYQQSLDQGLQFLIQYYNGEERAKGNILERFSAQQFPDLHSELNLSSLELGDSALYFCASSVGDDYGYTFGSGTRLTVV.

The V gene is TRBV3-1 (or the pseudogene TRBV3-2), the J gene TRBJ1-1; D call uncertain. V was trimmed by 4 bases and J by 1 base, leaving 10 bases between them. The V gene's germline CDR1 is LGHDT and CDR2 YNNKEL (reference sequence). The CDR3 is 14 amino acids. The CDR3 protein is CASSPPYGNTEAFF. The CDR3 nucleotides are TGTGCCAGCAGCCCACCCTATGGGAACACTGAAGCTTTCTTT.

To note about this clone: Germline and junction disagree at one end, which may indicate a read error. CDR3 in DNA: TGTACCAGCAGCGTCGGACTAGCGGTCTTGGATACGCAGTATTTT. Translating it yields CTSSVGLAVLDTQYF. V usage is TRBV9 and J usage is TRBJ2-3, with 10 bases lining up with TRBD2. The germline V gene encodes CDR1 SGDLS and CDR2 YYNGEE. This CDR3 contains 15 residues.

The chain combines TRBV6-6 with TRBJ1-2; D gene unclear. The length of the CDR3 is 15 residues. The germline V gene encodes CDR1 MNHNY and CDR2 SVGAGI (reference sequence). V was pared by 0 bases and J by 4 bases, with 12 bases between. The CDR3 sequence: CASSYSIQSIYGYTF. CDR3 bases: TGTGCCAGCAGTTACTCGATACAGTCTATCTATGGCTACACCTTC.

This clone was seen once. This chain uses TRBV5-6 with TRBJ1-1; D uncertain. Germline CDR1 SGHDT, CDR2 YYEEEE. Deletions cut 0 bases from V and 1 base from J, with 7 bases between. There are 14 residues in the CDR3. CDR3 region: CASSLASGNTEAFF. CDR3 bases: TGTGCCAGCAGCTTGGCCTCAGGGAACACTGAAGCTTTCTTT.